These 27 T cell receptor beta chains originate from one sample sequenced in a study of T cells in narcolepsy. Here immunoSEQ multiplex PCR was the method, and the copy in TCRdb shows in-frame clones only, minus some. The sample holds about 35,000 clones, more than 75% seen once. The sample taken for sequencing was memory (CD45RA-) CD4+ T cells from blood. The receptors derive from a human donor in good health.

The chain uses TRBV7-3 and TRBJ2-7; TRBD1 might be the D (6 bases). The CDR3 length is 13 residues. Trimming pared 3 bases from V and 5 bases from J, leaving 11 bases between. Germline loops: CDR1 SGHTA, CDR2 FQGTGA. DNA for the CDR3: TGTGCCAGCAGCTTCAGGGGAATGGACGAGCAGTACTTC. It specifies CASSFRGMDEQYF. Looking up the rest from reference TRBV7-3 and TRBJ2-7 gives the full variable domain: GAGVSQTPSNKVTEKGKYVELRCDPISGHTALYWYRQSLGQGPEFLIYFQGTGAADDSGLPNDRFFAVRPEGSVSTLKIQRTERGDSAVYLCASSFRGMDEQYFGPGTRLTVT.

J is TRBJ1-4 and V is TRBV7-8; D call uncertain. V was trimmed by 0 bases and J by 5 bases, leaving 10 bases between them. This CDR3 region has 15 residues. Germline CDR1 and CDR2: SGHVS and FQNEAQ. The CDR3 DNA follows: TGTGCCAGCAGCTTAGCGTCCGGGTCGAATGAAAAACTGTTTTTT. This translates into CASSLASGSNEKLFF.

V usage is TRBV30 and J usage is TRBJ2-5, with D maybe TRBD1 (5 bases). The DNA end is more similar to TRBJ2-7, so the J call may be wrong. There are 14 residues in the CDR3. Germline loops: CDR1 GTSNPN, CDR2 SVGIG (reference sequence). For the CDR3, the DNA is TGTGCCTGGATGGGGCCGTACCAAGCCTACGAGCAGTACTTC. Its protein is CAWMGPYQAYEQYF.

V is TRBV19 and J is TRBJ1-2, with D unresolved. Per the germline V gene, CDR1 is LNHDA and CDR2 is SQIVND (reference sequence). The CDR3 length is 13 residues. Deletions cut 5 bases from V and 6 bases from J, with 13 bases between. The CDR3: CASSVGLLDGYTF. The CDR3 nucleotides are TGTGCCAGTAGTGTCGGTCTACTTGATGGCTACACCTTC.

The V and J genes are TRBV7-9 and TRBJ2-5; 8 nucleotides agree with TRBD2. The J call may be incorrect, as the DNA end agrees better with TRBJ2-7. Germline V gene data show CDR1 as SEHNR and CDR2 as FQNEAQ (reference sequence). The length of the CDR3 is 14 residues. The CDR3 sequence: CASSPAGGGYEQYF. CDR3 DNA: TGTGCCAGCAGCCCCGCGGGGGGTGGCTACGAGCAGTACTTC.

The gene calls are TRBV4-2 and TRBJ1-5; D gene ambiguous. The CDR3 consists of 15 residues. From germline, CDR1 is LGHNA and CDR2 YNFKEQ. The ends were cut back, 1 base at V and 3 bases at J, with 10 bases in the middle. CDR3 in amino acids: CASSQGFGDNQPQHF. The CDR3 bases are TGTGCCAGCAGCCAAGGATTCGGGGACAATCAGCCCCAGCATTTT.

The chain couples TRBV19 to TRBJ2-4; D is possibly TRBD1 (6 bases). Trimming removed 7 bases from V and 2 bases from J, with 12 bases in between. CDR3 length equals 14 residues. CDR1 is LNHDA and CDR2 is SQIVND in the germline V gene (reference sequence). The CDR3 sequence is CASNRDKSKNIQYF. The CDR3 nucleotides read TGTGCCAGTAACCGGGACAAATCCAAAAACATTCAGTACTTC.

V and J are TRBV5-1 and TRBJ1-5, with a tentative D call TRBD1 (6 bases). The CDR3 totals 15 residues. CDR1 and CDR2 (germline): SGHRS, YFSETQ. Trimming took off 2 bases at V and 0 bases at J, with 9 bases between the two ends. The CDR3 sequence: CASSFAGDSNQPQHF. CDR3 sequence (DNA): TGCGCCAGCAGCTTCGCAGGGGATAGCAATCAGCCCCAGCATTTT.

Points on this clone: The same CDR3 arises from other DNA sequences in this sample as well. The V gene is TRBV18, the J gene TRBJ1-5; possible D gene TRBD1, 6 bases. The CDR3 contains 15 residues. Germline CDR1 KGHSH, CDR2 LQKENI. Between the trimmed V and J ends, which lost 3 bases and 0 bases, there was a span of 9 bases. CDR3 DNA sequence: TGTGCCAGCTCACCGGACAGTTATAGCAATCAGCCCCAGCATTTT. Protein: CASSPDSYSNQPQHF. The variable domain in full, completed from reference TRBV18 and TRBJ1-5, reads NAGVMQNPRHLVRRRGQEARLRCSPMKGHSHVYWYRQLPEEGLKFMVYLQKENIIDESGMPKERFSAEFPKEGPSILRIQQVVRGDSAAYFCASSPDSYSNQPQHFGDGTRLSIL.

The V and J genes are TRBV19 and TRBJ2-2; D is unresolved. Germline-derived CDR1 and CDR2 are LNHDA and SQIVND (reference sequence). The CDR3 is made up of 15 amino acids. The ends were cut back, 0 bases at V and 6 bases at J, with 11 bases in the middle. CDR3 amino acids: CASSIEGLESGELFF. The DNA for the CDR3 is TGTGCCAGTAGTATAGAGGGGTTAGAGTCCGGGGAGCTGTTTTTT.

V and J are TRBV19 and TRBJ2-1, with 8 nucleotides matching TRBD2. The CDR3 has 15 amino acids. CDR1 is LNHDA and CDR2 is SQIVND in the germline V gene (reference sequence). V gave up 7 bases and J gave up 4 bases; unmatched junction bases: 9. The CDR3: CASIGAGEYYNEQFF. The CDR3 nucleotides read TGTGCCAGTATCGGAGCGGGGGAATATTACAATGAGCAGTTCTTC.

CDR3 bases: TGCGCCAGCAGCTTGGACGGGGCGGGCACTGAAGCTTTCTTT. Translation gives CASSLDGAGTEAFF. V and J are TRBV5-1 and TRBJ1-1, with D tentatively TRBD1 (5 bases). This CDR3 comprises 14 residues. V dropped 0 bases and J dropped 4 bases, with 10 bases sitting between them. CDR1 and CDR2 from the germline V gene are SGHRS and YFSETQ.

V gene TRBV5-1 combines with J gene TRBJ2-1, with D maybe TRBD1 (6 bases). CDR1 is SGHRS, CDR2 YFSETQ, per germline. The V gene lost 4 bases and the J gene lost 1 base, with 21 bases spanning the gap. The CDR3 length is 18 residues. The CDR3 sequence: CASSARLTGFSSYNEQFF. The DNA of the CDR3 is TGCGCCAGCAGCGCAAGACTAACAGGGTTTTCGTCCTACAATGAGCAGTTCTTC.

A word on this clone: This CDR3 is also generated by other DNA sequences in the sample. The J gene is TRBJ1-6, the V gene TRBV19; D is perhaps TRBD1 (5 bases). CDR3 size: 14 residues. The V gene's germline CDR1 is LNHDA and CDR2 SQIVND (reference sequence). Trimming took off 3 bases at V and 7 bases at J, with 10 bases between the two ends. As DNA, the CDR3 is TGTGCCAGTAGTATGGGGGACGGAAATTCACCCCTCCACTTT. Its translation: CASSMGDGNSPLHF.

This rearrangement joins TRBV11-3 to TRBJ1-1; D perhaps matches TRBD1 (5 bases). The CDR3 is 13 amino acids. V was pared by 5 bases and J by 5 bases, with 12 bases between. Per germline, CDR1 SGHNT and CDR2 YENEEA. The CDR3 loop reads CASSTQWGTEAFF. The CDR3 coding sequence is TGTGCCAGCAGCACACAGTGGGGGACTGAAGCTTTCTTT.

The CDR3 region is CATSMGQGELSEAFF. For the CDR3, the DNA is TGTGCCACCTCAATGGGACAGGGGGAGCTATCTGAAGCTTTCTTT. V usage is TRBV10-3 and J usage is TRBJ1-1; 11 positions match TRBD1. Germline assignment: CDR1 ENHRY and CDR2 SYGVKD. V was pared by 10 bases and J by 6 bases, with 13 bases of the junction left unmatched. The CDR3 runs to 15 residues.

The chain has TRBV10-2 and TRBJ2-2, with TRBD2 identical over 10 bases. Germline V lookup: CDR1 WSHSY, CDR2 SAAADI. The CDR3 is 17 residues long. V dropped 6 bases and J dropped 6; count of bases not matched to a gene: 13. CDR3 amino acids: CASRPPGTSAFSGELFF. Here the CDR3 DNA reads TGCGCCAGCAGACCCCCCGGGACTAGCGCATTCTCCGGGGAGCTGTTTTTT.

The chain employs TRBV4-1 and TRBJ2-2; TRBD2 might be the D (6 bases). With 3 bases removed from V and 1 base from J, the gap between germline ends came to 9 bases. The CDR3 is 15 amino acids. Germline loops: CDR1 MGHRA, CDR2 YSYEKL. The CDR3 nucleotides are TGCGCCAGCAGCCATGGGCGGGGGAACACCGGGGAGCTGTTTTTT. Translation gives CASSHGRGNTGELFF.

This CDR3 reads CASSRQGLNQPQHF. DNA for the CDR3: TGTGCCAGCAGTAGGCAGGGCCTTAATCAGCCCCAGCATTTT. The chain couples TRBV2 to TRBJ1-5; maybe TRBD1 (5 bases). In germline, CDR1 is SNHLY, CDR2 FYNNEI. V lost 5 bases and J lost 4, with 12 bases in between. The CDR3 extends over 14 amino acids. The full variable domain, in which reference TRBV2 and TRBJ1-5 provide the parts outside the CDR3, is EPEVTQTPSHQVTQMGQEVILRCVPISNHLYFYWYRQILGQKVEFLVSFYNNEISEKSEIFDDQFSVERPDGSNFTLKIRSTKLEDSAMYFCASSRQGLNQPQHFGDGTRLSIL.

The chain links TRBV6-1 to TRBJ1-2; D gene uncertain. CDR1 and CDR2 from the germline V gene are MNHNS and SASEGT. This CDR3 region has 12 residues. Trimming took off 2 bases at V and 5 bases at J, with 6 bases between the two ends. Written as DNA, the CDR3 is TGTGCCAGCAGTGAATTCGGATATGGCTACACCTTC. Amino acid sequence: CASSEFGYGYTF.

This clone was seen a single time. This chain uses TRBV5-1 with TRBJ2-7; D unresolved. The CDR3 sequence is 12 residues long. Germline CDR1 reads SGHRS; CDR2 reads YFSETQ. V was trimmed by 4 bases and J by 1 base, leaving 6 bases between them. The CDR3 reads CASSAESYEQYF. CDR3 nucleotides: TGCGCCAGCAGCGCCGAGTCCTACGAGCAGTACTTC.

V usage is TRBV15 and J usage is TRBJ2-7, with a weak D call TRBD2 (6 bases). Germline V CDR1 and CDR2: LNHNV, YYDKDF (reference sequence). The V end was cut by 1 base, the J end by 4 bases, with 8 bases between. This CDR3 comprises 13 residues. CDR3 coding DNA: TGTGCCACCAGCAGAGGGGAGGCGTACGAGCAGTACTTC. Its translation is CATSRGEAYEQYF. The variable domain in full, with the rest retrieved from reference TRBV15 and TRBJ2-7, is DAMVIQNPRYQVTQFGKPVTLSCSQTLNHNVMYWYQQKSSQAPKLLFHYYDKDFNNEADTPDNFQSRRPNTSFCFLDIRSPGLGDTAMYLCATSRGEAYEQYFGPGTRLTVT.

This clone was seen just once. This chain links TRBV5-6 with TRBJ2-3; TRBD2 matches at 10 bases. The CDR3 has 14 residues. Trimming cost V 1 base and J 6 bases; bases outside gene matches: 2. Looked up from germline, CDR1 is SGHDT and CDR2 is YYEEEE. The chain's CDR3 is CASSLSSGGDTQYF. CDR3 sequence (DNA): TGTGCCAGCAGCTTGTCTAGCGGGGGTGATACGCAGTATTTT.

This chain joins TRBV18 and TRBJ1-2; tentatively, D is TRBD1 (6 bases). Deletions cut 3 bases from V and 8 bases from J, with 19 bases between. Germline V gene sequence: CDR1 KGHSH, CDR2 LQKENI. CDR3 length: 15 residues. CDR3 loop: CASSPAGGREGGYTF. The CDR3 DNA is TGTGCCAGCTCACCGGCCGGGGGCAGGGAGGGAGGCTACACCTTC. The whole variable domain, remainder taken from reference TRBV18 and TRBJ1-2, is NAGVMQNPRHLVRRRGQEARLRCSPMKGHSHVYWYRQLPEEGLKFMVYLQKENIIDESGMPKERFSAEFPKEGPSILRIQQVVRGDSAAYFCASSPAGGREGGYTFGSGTRLTVV.

This clone was seen a handful of times. CDR3 DNA: TGTGCCAGCAGTTACTCGGGGTTAGGAGGGACTGAAGCTTTCTTT. Translating it yields CASSYSGLGGTEAFF. The J gene is TRBJ1-1, the V gene TRBV6-5, with unresolved D. V lost 0 bases and J lost 5, with 13 bases in between. This CDR3 region has 15 residues. Germline loops: CDR1 MNHEY, CDR2 SVGAGI.

V gene TRBV7-9 combines with J gene TRBJ2-7; 10 bases map to TRBD1. This CDR3 is built from 16 residues. Per the germline V gene, CDR1 is SEHNR and CDR2 is FQNEAQ (reference sequence). J gave up 2 bases and V 1 base, and 5 bases lay outside the gene matches. The CDR3 nucleotides are TGTGCCAGCAGCTTAGTTATTGGGACAGGGGCCTACGAGCAGTACTTC. This sequence encodes CASSLVIGTGAYEQYF.

The chain couples TRBV5-6 to TRBJ2-3, with a tentative D call TRBD2 (6 bases). This CDR3 comprises 17 residues. Per the germline V gene, CDR1 is SGHDT and CDR2 is YYEEEE. Trimming cost V 4 bases and J 6 bases, with 24 bases left between them. The CDR3 spells CASSPTKRANPGDTQYF. CDR3 in DNA: TGTGCCAGCAGCCCCACAAAGCGGGCTAATCCAGGGGATACGCAGTATTTT. Complete variable domain (other parts from reference TRBV5-6 and TRBJ2-3): DAGVTQSPTHLIKTRGQQVTLRCSPKSGHDTVSWYQQALGQGPQFIFQYYEEEERQRGNFPDRFSGHQFPNYSSELNVNALLLGDSALYLCASSPTKRANPGDTQYFGPGTRLTVL.